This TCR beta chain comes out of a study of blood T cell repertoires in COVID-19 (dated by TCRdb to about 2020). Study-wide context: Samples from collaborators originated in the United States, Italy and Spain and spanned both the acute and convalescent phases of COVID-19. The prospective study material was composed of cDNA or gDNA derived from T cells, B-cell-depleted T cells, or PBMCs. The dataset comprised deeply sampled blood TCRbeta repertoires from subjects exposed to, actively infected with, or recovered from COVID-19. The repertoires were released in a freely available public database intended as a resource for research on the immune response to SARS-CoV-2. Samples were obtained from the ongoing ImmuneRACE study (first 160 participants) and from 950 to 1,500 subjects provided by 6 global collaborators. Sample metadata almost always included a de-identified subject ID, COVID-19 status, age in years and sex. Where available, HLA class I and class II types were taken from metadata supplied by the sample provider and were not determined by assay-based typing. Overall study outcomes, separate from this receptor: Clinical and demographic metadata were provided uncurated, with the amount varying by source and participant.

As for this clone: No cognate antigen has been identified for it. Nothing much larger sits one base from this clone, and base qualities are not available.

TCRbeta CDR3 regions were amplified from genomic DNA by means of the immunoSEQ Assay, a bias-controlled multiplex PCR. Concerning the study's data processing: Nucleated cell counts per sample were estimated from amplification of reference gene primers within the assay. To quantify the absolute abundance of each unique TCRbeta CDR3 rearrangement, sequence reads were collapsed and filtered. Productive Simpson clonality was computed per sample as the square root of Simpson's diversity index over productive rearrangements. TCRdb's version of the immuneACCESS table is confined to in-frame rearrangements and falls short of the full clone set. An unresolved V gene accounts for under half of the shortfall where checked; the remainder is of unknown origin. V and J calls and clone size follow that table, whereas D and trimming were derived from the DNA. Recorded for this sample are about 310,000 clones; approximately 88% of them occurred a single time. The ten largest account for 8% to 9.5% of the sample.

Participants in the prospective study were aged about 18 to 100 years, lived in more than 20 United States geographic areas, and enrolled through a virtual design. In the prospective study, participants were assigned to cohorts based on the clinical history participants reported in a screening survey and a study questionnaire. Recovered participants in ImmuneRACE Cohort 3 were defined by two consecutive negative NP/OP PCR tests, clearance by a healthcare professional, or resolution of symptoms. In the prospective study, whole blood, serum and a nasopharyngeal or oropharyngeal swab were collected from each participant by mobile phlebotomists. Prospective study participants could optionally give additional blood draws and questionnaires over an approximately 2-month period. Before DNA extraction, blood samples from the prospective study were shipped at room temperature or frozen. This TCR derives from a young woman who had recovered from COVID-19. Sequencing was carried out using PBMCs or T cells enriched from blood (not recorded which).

The sequenced DNA is TGTGCCAGCAGCCTCAACAGAAACACAGATACGCAGTATTTT. This yields the protein CASSLNRNTDTQYF. The rearrangement joined TRBV6-6 to TRBJ2-3, with no confidently assigned D gene. CDR1 and CDR2 (MNHNY, SVGAGI) derive from the germline V gene (reference sequence). The CDR3 contains 14 residues, cysteine and phenylalanine counted. Only the CDR3 portion is preserved as DNA: 42 bases, with reading frame beginning at the first base. V is reduced by 6 bases and J by 2 bases, leaving a spacing of 12 bases between them.